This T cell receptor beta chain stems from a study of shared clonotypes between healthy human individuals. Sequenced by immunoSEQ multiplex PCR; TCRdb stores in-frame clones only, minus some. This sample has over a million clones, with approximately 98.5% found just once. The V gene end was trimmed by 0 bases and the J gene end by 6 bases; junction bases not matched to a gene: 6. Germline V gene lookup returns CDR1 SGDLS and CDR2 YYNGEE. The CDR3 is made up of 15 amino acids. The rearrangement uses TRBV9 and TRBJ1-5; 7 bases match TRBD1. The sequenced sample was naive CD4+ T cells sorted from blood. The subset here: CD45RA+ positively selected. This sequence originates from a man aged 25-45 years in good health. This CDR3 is CASSVEGGNGQPQHF. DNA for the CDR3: TGTGCCAGCAGCGTAGAAGGGGGCAACGGTCAGCCCCAGCATTTT.